The 27 T cell receptor beta chains given below trace back to one sample, sequenced in a study of cytomegalovirus exposure and HLA in healthy donors. Clones were sequenced by immunoSEQ multiplex PCR, and TCRdb holds only the in-frame ones, with some missing. The repertoire holds about 130,000 clones, about 91% seen once, with about 10% in the top ten. Sequencing used PBMCs. The receptors were gathered from a woman aged 18-35 years in good health and CMV-seropositive.

This sequence joins TRBV7-2 and TRBJ2-5; the match to TRBD2 covers 15 bases. The CDR3 is 17 amino acids. The V segment lost 5 bases and the J segment 5 bases; nucleotides outside the gene matches: 9. Germline CDR1 reads SGHTA; CDR2 reads FQGNSA. The CDR3 DNA reads as TGTGCCAGCAGCCCCGGACTAGCGGGGGGGACGAGGGAGACCCAGTACTTC. Its translation is CASSPGLAGGTRETQYF. Filled out from reference TRBV7-2 and TRBJ2-5, the complete variable domain reads GAGVSQSPSNKVTEKGKDVELRCDPISGHTALYWYRQSLGQGLEFLIYFQGNSAPDKSGLPSDRFSAERTGGSVSTLTIQRTQQEDSAVYLCASSPGLAGGTRETQYFGPGTRLLVL.

The gene calls are TRBV28 and TRBJ2-7; TRBD1 aligns across 8 bases. This CDR3 region has 14 residues. Germline assignment: CDR1 MDHEN and CDR2 SYDVKM. The junction had 8 bases not matched to a gene; V was cut back by 7 bases and J by 3 bases. CDR3 in DNA: TGTGCCAGCACAAACAGGGGGGACTTCTACGAGCAGTACTTC. Its protein is CASTNRGDFYEQYF. Variable domain in full (rest from reference TRBV28 and TRBJ2-7): DVKVTQSSRYLVKRTGEKVFLECVQDMDHENMFWYRQDPGLGLRLIYFSYDVKMKEKGDIPEGYSVSREKKERFSLILESASTNQTSMYLCASTNRGDFYEQYFGPGTRLTVT.

This chain links TRBV5-4 with TRBJ2-1, with 8 bases matching TRBD2. Germline-derived CDR1 and CDR2 are SGHNT and YYREEE (reference sequence). The CDR3 contains 15 residues. V lost 3 bases to trimming and J lost 8 bases; unmatched junction nucleotides: 10. CDR3 region: CASSSASGGRDEQFF. CDR3 sequence (DNA): TGTGCCAGCAGCTCCGCATCGGGGGGGCGAGATGAGCAGTTCTTC.

This clone was observed at least ten times. The J gene is TRBJ2-1, the V gene TRBV10-1; 11 bases match TRBD1. The V gene's germline CDR1 is WNHNN and CDR2 SYGVQD (reference sequence). CDR3 size: 13 residues. Trimming removed 7 bases from V and 8 bases from J; junction bases left unmatched: 4. CDR3: CASTGQGAHEQFF. The DNA for the CDR3 is TGCGCCAGCACTGGACAGGGGGCGCATGAGCAGTTCTTC.

The CDR3 DNA is TGTGCCAGCAGCTTTTCAACAGGGGGCTTGGGCTACACCTTC. Translated, it gives CASSFSTGGLGYTF. This chain uses TRBV13 with TRBJ1-2; TRBD1 agrees at 9 bases. V dropped 3 bases and J dropped 8; count of bases not matched to a gene: 7. CDR1 and CDR2 from the germline V gene are PRHDT and FYEKMQ (reference sequence). This CDR3 spans 14 amino acids. The whole variable domain, filled in from reference TRBV13 and TRBJ1-2, reads AAGVIQSPRHLIKEKRETATLKCYPIPRHDTVYWYQQGPGQDPQFLISFYEKMQSDKGSIPDRFSAQQFSDYHSELNMSSLELGDSALYFCASSFSTGGLGYTFGSGTRLTVV.

CDR3 in amino acids: CATSRDARGGRTDTQYF. CDR3 nucleotides: TGTGCCACCAGCAGAGATGCCCGCGGGGGGCGCACAGATACGCAGTATTTT. This chain connects TRBV15 to TRBJ2-3, with 8 positions matching TRBD2. Germline loops: CDR1 LNHNV, CDR2 YYDKDF (reference sequence). V was pared by 0 bases and J by 1 base, with 6 bases of the junction left unmatched. The CDR3 totals 17 residues.

The rearrangement joins TRBV30 to TRBJ2-7, with 7 positions matching TRBD2. The junction had 3 bases not matched to a gene; V was cut back by 1 base and J by 0 bases. Germline CDR1 is GTSNPN and CDR2 is SVGIG (reference sequence). This CDR3 contains 14 residues. This chain's CDR3 is CAWSGRGFSYEQYF. The CDR3 bases are TGTGCCTGGAGTGGGCGGGGGTTCTCCTACGAGCAGTACTTC.

The chain joins TRBV7-2 to TRBJ1-3, with 7 bases matching TRBD1. Germline V lookup: CDR1 SGHTA, CDR2 FQGNSA. Germline trimming cut 5 bases from V and 4 bases from J; bases unmatched to any gene: 5. The CDR3 covers 14 residues. This chain's CDR3 is CASSHRGTGNTIYF. Here the CDR3 DNA reads TGTGCCAGCAGCCACAGGGGCACCGGAAACACCATATATTTT.

This clone was seen a single time. The gene calls are TRBV7-9 and TRBJ1-2, with TRBD1 matching over 7 bases. The CDR3 is made up of 15 amino acids. With 4 bases clipped from V and 13 bases from J, the junction kept 18 bases outside the gene matches. CDR1 SEHNR and CDR2 FQNEAQ come from the germline V gene (reference sequence). CDR3 loop: CASSSRRQGVPACTF. In DNA, the CDR3 is TGTGCCAGCAGCTCCCGAAGACAGGGTGTTCCGGCCTGCACCTTC.

This CDR3 reads CASSQEGWTLGTQYF. In DNA, the CDR3 is TGTGCCAGCAGCCAAGAAGGTTGGACTTTAGGTACGCAGTATTTT. The chain employs TRBV14 and TRBJ2-3; D is possibly TRBD2 (5 bases). Per the germline V gene, CDR1 is SGHDN and CDR2 is FVKESK. This CDR3 has 15 residues. The germline V and J ends were trimmed by 0 bases and 8 bases, with 15 bases remaining between them.

The rearrangement joins TRBV19 to TRBJ2-3, with D possibly being TRBD2 (6 bases). Trimming cost V 7 bases and J 7 bases, with 21 bases left between them. The CDR3 is 15 residues long. Germline V gene data show CDR1 as LNHDA and CDR2 as SQIVND (reference sequence). The CDR3 loop is CASTPRGYYGHTQYF. DNA of the CDR3: TGTGCCAGTACCCCCCGGGGGTACTACGGGCATACGCAGTATTTT.

This clone was seen a few times. The chain uses TRBV19 and TRBJ2-1; possibly TRBD2 for D (6 bases). The CDR3 sequence is 15 residues long. V dropped 5 bases and J dropped 8 bases, with 19 bases sitting between them. Germline CDR1 and CDR2: LNHDA and SQIVND (reference sequence). CDR3 DNA sequence: TGTGCCAGTAGTGAAGACGGGACTCTTAGCGATGAGCAGTTCTTC. Its translation: CASSEDGTLSDEQFF.

The J gene is TRBJ1-2, the V gene TRBV28; TRBD1 agrees at 9 bases. V lost 7 bases to trimming and J lost 5 bases; unmatched junction nucleotides: 8. This CDR3 contains 14 residues. Per the germline V gene, CDR1 is MDHEN and CDR2 is SYDVKM. The CDR3 region is CASNGQGSSYGYTF. The DNA for the CDR3 is TGTGCCAGCAATGGACAGGGGTCTTCTTATGGCTACACCTTC.

This chain uses TRBV5-4 with TRBJ1-2, with TRBD1 matching over 8 bases. This CDR3 region has 14 residues. J gave up 7 bases and V 0 bases, and 5 bases lay outside the gene matches. CDR1 and CDR2 (germline): SGHNT, YYREEE (reference sequence). For the CDR3, the DNA is TGTGCCAGCAGCTTGGAACAGGGGGTCGGTGGCTACACCTTC. Its protein is CASSLEQGVGGYTF.

The chain carries TRBV5-6 and TRBJ2-7; 10 nucleotides agree with TRBD2. The CDR3 totals 17 residues. The germline V gene has CDR1 SGHDT and CDR2 YYEEEE. The trim removed 0 bases at V and 4 bases at J, leaving 10 bases unmatched. The CDR3 sequence is CASSLAGTSGDSYEQYF. The CDR3, as DNA: TGTGCCAGCAGCTTGGCCGGAACTAGCGGGGATTCTTACGAGCAGTACTTC.

The rearrangement joins TRBV11-2 to TRBJ2-1; 8 nucleotides line up with TRBD2. Germline CDR1 SGHAT, CDR2 FQNNGV. The CDR3 has 13 residues. The V and J ends lost 3 bases and 8 bases, in that order; junction bases with no gene match: 3. Here the CDR3 reads CASSFGGADEQFF. The CDR3 bases are TGTGCCAGCAGCTTCGGGGGGGCCGATGAGCAGTTCTTC.

V is TRBV28 and J is TRBJ1-2; 7 bases align to TRBD1. Germline lookup yields CDR1 MDHEN and CDR2 SYDVKM. This CDR3 contains 15 residues. Losses at the gene ends were 6 bases for V and 6 bases for J; bases not matched to a gene: 13. The CDR3 region is CASRESTTGYNGYTF. Here the CDR3 DNA reads TGTGCCAGCAGGGAATCAACGACAGGGTACAATGGCTACACCTTC.

The chain has TRBV5-6 and TRBJ2-5; a possible D gene is TRBD2 (5 bases). V dropped 7 bases and J dropped 7 bases, with 8 bases sitting between them. The CDR3 spans 10 residues. Germline CDR1 SGHDT, CDR2 YYEEEE. CDR3 protein: CASGGGTQYF. The CDR3 DNA is TGTGCCAGCGGAGGTGGGACCCAGTACTTC.

This chain links TRBV18 with TRBJ2-7; 7 bases map to TRBD2. This CDR3 has 16 residues. The germline CDR1 and CDR2 sequences are KGHSH and LQKENI. The V gene end was trimmed by 2 bases and the J gene end by 1 base; junction bases not matched to a gene: 8. The DNA for the CDR3 is TGTGCCAGCTCACCAGTATTAAGGGAGGGTTCCTACGAGCAGTACTTC. This codes for CASSPVLREGSYEQYF.

The chain joins TRBV5-1 to TRBJ1-4; D is possibly TRBD1 (5 bases). Trimming shortened V by 1 base and J by 3 bases, and 13 bases separated the two germline ends. The CDR3 is made up of 16 amino acids. Germline loops: CDR1 SGHRS, CDR2 YFSETQ. The CDR3 loop reads CASSLWGVEANEKLFF. For the CDR3, the DNA is TGCGCCAGCAGCTTGTGGGGCGTTGAAGCTAATGAAAAACTGTTTTTT.

The CDR3, as DNA: TGTGCCAGCAGTTACTCTGTGGGACAGGGGAGGGAGACCCAGTACTTC. The encoded protein is CASSYSVGQGRETQYF. V is TRBV6-5 and J is TRBJ2-5; TRBD1 agrees at 10 bases. CDR3 size: 16 residues. Germline CDR1 and CDR2: MNHEY and SVGAGI. The junction had 6 bases not matched to a gene; V was cut back by 0 bases and J by 5 bases.

The chain links TRBV7-2 to TRBJ1-5, with TRBD1 identical over 7 bases. J gave up 3 bases and V 5 bases, and 10 bases lay outside the gene matches. Germline V gives CDR1 SGHTA, CDR2 FQGNSA. The CDR3 totals 16 residues. As DNA, the CDR3 is TGTGCCAGCAGCGACAGGGCAGCCGGTCTCAATCAGCCCCAGCATTTT. It specifies CASSDRAAGLNQPQHF.

The chain couples TRBV5-4 to TRBJ2-1, with 13 bases fitting TRBD2. V dropped 4 bases and J dropped 7; count of bases not matched to a gene: 8. The CDR3 loop spans 16 amino acids. The germline V gene has CDR1 SGHNT and CDR2 YYREEE (reference sequence). The CDR3 nucleotides read TGTGCCAGCAGCGGCCGACTAGCGGGGGGAGAAAATGAGCAGTTCTTC. Translation gives CASSGRLAGGENEQFF.

This rearrangement joins TRBV27 to TRBJ1-1; D is unresolved. CDR3 size: 14 residues. V lost 3 bases, J lost 5 bases, and 13 bases lay in between. CDR1 is MNHEY and CDR2 is SMNVEV in the germline V gene (reference sequence). DNA of the CDR3: TGTGCCAGCAGTTTGGGTAACCCGGGGACTGAAGCTTTCTTT. As protein: CASSLGNPGTEAFF.

V usage is TRBV20-1 and J usage is TRBJ1-1; 7 bases agree with TRBD1. The V and J ends lost 5 bases and 11 bases, in that order; junction bases with no gene match: 5. Germline CDR1 and CDR2: DFQATT and SNEGSKA (reference sequence). This CDR3 is 10 amino acids long. The CDR3 DNA reads TGCAGTGCTTACTACAGGGGTGCTTTCTTT. Encoded protein: CSAYYRGAFF.

V usage is TRBV5-1 and J usage is TRBJ2-3, with 9 bases lining up with TRBD2. Looked up from germline, CDR1 is SGHRS and CDR2 is YFSETQ. With V trimmed by 4 bases and J by 4 bases, 10 bases remained unmatched. CDR3 size: 16 residues. For the CDR3, the DNA is TGCGCCAGCAGCCTCCCGGCTAGCGGGGACGCAGATACGCAGTATTTT. Translation: CASSLPASGDADTQYF.

The J gene is TRBJ1-4, the V gene TRBV19, with no clear D. CDR3 length: 14 amino acids. Germline CDR1 reads LNHDA; CDR2 reads SQIVND (reference sequence). Trimming took 5 bases from V and 9 from J, leaving 16 bases between them. CDR3: CASSLEGWGKKLFF. CDR3 nucleotide sequence: TGTGCCAGTAGTCTGGAGGGATGGGGAAAAAAACTGTTTTTT.